Below are 26 T cell receptor beta chains sequenced from a single sample in a study of cytomegalovirus exposure and HLA in healthy donors. Vbeta (60) and Jbeta (13) primers were used in the PCR. Method: immunoSEQ multiplex PCR; TCRdb's copy keeps in-frame clones and lacks some. This table lists 35,000 or so clones. Sample: PBMCs. The receptors derive from a man between 40 and 49 years old in good health and CMV-seropositive.

This clone is deemed medium-sized by its frequency. The genes are TRBV7-6 and TRBJ1-1; D is possibly TRBD1 (6 bases). The length of the CDR3 is 15 residues. V dropped 7 bases and J dropped 1 base, with 16 bases sitting between them. CDR1 is SGHVS and CDR2 is FNYEAQ in the germline V gene. The CDR3 sequence: CASNLDPTGNTEAFF. The CDR3 DNA sequence: TGTGCCAGCAACCTGGACCCGACAGGGAACACTGAAGCTTTCTTT.

This rearrangement joins TRBV6-5 to TRBJ1-1; D uncertain. Germline-derived CDR1 and CDR2 are MNHEY and SVGAGI. Trimming shortened V by 7 bases and J by 2 bases, and 17 bases separated the two germline ends. The CDR3 consists of 15 residues. This CDR3 is CASNSDVAFNTEAFF. In DNA form, the CDR3 reads TGTGCCAGCAACTCCGATGTTGCATTCAACACTGAAGCTTTCTTT.

The chain joins TRBV6-1 to TRBJ2-5, with 10 bases aligning to TRBD2. After removal of 6 bases from V and 1 base from J, the junction contained 5 bases not matched to a gene. Germline CDR1 reads MNHNS; CDR2 reads SASEGT. The length of the CDR3 is 15 residues. CDR3 in amino acids: CASRPTSGLQETQYF. The CDR3 DNA reads TGTGCCAGCAGGCCGACTAGCGGGCTCCAAGAGACCCAGTACTTC.

J is TRBJ1-1 and V is TRBV9; tentatively, D is TRBD1 (6 bases). This CDR3 region has 16 residues. Germline CDR1 is SGDLS and CDR2 is YYNGEE. V was trimmed by 0 bases and J by 2 bases, leaving 14 bases between them. In DNA, the CDR3 is TGTGCCAGCAGCGTAGGGATTGGACAGACCAACACTGAAGCTTTCTTT. Residues: CASSVGIGQTNTEAFF.

This chain joins TRBV11-3 and TRBJ2-3, with a possible D match to TRBD1 (6 bases). The germline CDR1 and CDR2 sequences are SGHNT and YENEEA. This CDR3 comprises 14 residues. Between the trimmed V and J ends, which lost 4 bases and 5 bases, there was a span of 13 bases. CDR3 bases: TGTGCCAGCAGCTCACAGGGTGAGGTAGATACGCAGTATTTT. It is translated as CASSSQGEVDTQYF. The full variable domain, with the rest looked up from reference TRBV11-3 and TRBJ2-3, is EAGVVQSPRYKIIEKKQPVAFWCNPISGHNTLYWYLQNLGQGPELLIRYENEEAVDDSQLPKDRFSAERLKGVDSTLKIQPAELGDSAVYLCASSSQGEVDTQYFGPGTRLTVL.

The rearrangement joins TRBV6-5 to TRBJ2-7, with 8 nucleotides matching TRBD2. There are 14 residues in the CDR3. From germline, CDR1 is MNHEY and CDR2 SVGAGI. The V gene end was trimmed by 4 bases and the J gene end by 3 bases; junction bases not matched to a gene: 5. CDR3 DNA sequence: TGTGCCAGCAGTTCGAGCGGGAGTTTCTACGAGCAGTACTTC. Translation: CASSSSGSFYEQYF.

The J gene is TRBJ2-5, the V gene TRBV9; TRBD2 matches 10 bases. J was trimmed by 5 bases and V by 3 bases; bases with no gene match: 1. Per germline, CDR1 SGDLS and CDR2 YYNGEE. The CDR3 loop spans 13 amino acids. Here the CDR3 DNA reads TGTGCCAGCAGCGGGGGACTAGCGGAGACCCAGTACTTC. It yields the protein CASSGGLAETQYF.

This chain links TRBV9 with TRBJ2-7; 14 positions agree with TRBD2. This CDR3 is 18 amino acids long. With V trimmed by 4 bases and J by 2 bases, 11 bases remained unmatched. The germline V gene has CDR1 SGDLS and CDR2 YYNGEE. The CDR3: CASSRGTSGRWSTYEQYF. In DNA, the CDR3 is TGTGCCAGCAGCCGCGGGACTAGCGGGAGATGGTCTACCTACGAGCAGTACTTC.

The V gene is TRBV6-1, the J gene TRBJ2-7; 8 bases are a match to TRBD1. The CDR3 is made up of 13 amino acids. Germline V gives CDR1 MNHNS, CDR2 SASEGT. V shed 8 bases and J 4 bases; nucleotides not matched to a gene: 7. This chain's CDR3 is CASHRTGTYEQYF. The DNA of the CDR3 is TGTGCCAGCCACCGGACAGGGACTTACGAGCAGTACTTC.

A note on this clone: The same CDR3 also results from other DNA sequences found in this sample. The chain uses TRBV19 and TRBJ2-7, with D unclear. This CDR3 comprises 15 residues. The germline V gene has CDR1 LNHDA and CDR2 SQIVND (reference sequence). With 1 base removed from V and 3 bases from J, the gap between germline ends came to 13 bases. The CDR3, as DNA: TGTGCCAGTAGTATAGTAGGTGCAGGTATCTACGAGCAGTACTTC. Its translation is CASSIVGAGIYEQYF.

The J gene is TRBJ2-1, the V gene TRBV5-1, with D hard to call. The germline V gene has CDR1 SGHRS and CDR2 YFSETQ. V was pared by 2 bases and J by 5 bases, with 11 bases between. The CDR3 spans 14 residues. CDR3 bases: TGCGCCAGCAGCTTTTCCGGGTGGGACAATGAGCAGTTCTTC. Translation: CASSFSGWDNEQFF.

The CDR3: CASSLSGIGNYGYTF. The CDR3 DNA reads TGCGCCAGCAGCTTGTCAGGGATTGGAAACTATGGCTACACCTTC. The rearrangement joins TRBV5-1 to TRBJ1-2; possible D gene TRBD1, 5 bases. This CDR3 is built from 15 residues. V dropped 1 base and J dropped 2 bases, with 12 bases sitting between them. Germline CDR1 and CDR2: SGHRS and YFSETQ.

The chain carries TRBV28 and TRBJ2-5, with 8 bases identical to TRBD2. The germline gives CDR1 MDHEN, CDR2 SYDVKM. The CDR3 totals 15 residues. The J segment lost 2 bases and the V segment lost 2 bases, leaving 4 bases of the junction unmatched. Here the CDR3 reads CASSLDAGGQETQYF. The CDR3 coding sequence is TGTGCCAGCAGTTTAGATGCGGGGGGACAAGAGACCCAGTACTTC. Based on the CDR3 plus reference TRBV28 and TRBJ2-5, the full variable domain is DVKVTQSSRYLVKRTGEKVFLECVQDMDHENMFWYRQDPGLGLRLIYFSYDVKMKEKGDIPEGYSVSREKKERFSLILESASTNQTSMYLCASSLDAGGQETQYFGPGTRLLVL.

The rearrangement links TRBV13 to TRBJ2-7; possibly TRBD2 for D (5 bases). The CDR3 loop spans 16 amino acids. Germline-derived CDR1 and CDR2 are PRHDT and FYEKMQ (reference sequence). The V end was cut by 4 bases, the J end by 0 bases, with 16 bases between. Here the CDR3 reads CASSSPGELGSYEQYF. In DNA, the CDR3 is TGTGCCAGCAGCTCTCCCGGGGAATTGGGCTCCTACGAGCAGTACTTC.

V is TRBV30 and J is TRBJ1-6; 10 nucleotides align to TRBD1. V trimming: 1 base; J trimming: 9 bases; junction bases outside the gene matches: 6. The germline CDR1 and CDR2 sequences are GTSNPN and SVGIG (reference sequence). The CDR3 loop spans 15 amino acids. CDR3 protein: CAWSDTGTGVSPLHF. The CDR3 DNA sequence: TGTGCCTGGAGTGATACCGGGACAGGGGTTTCACCCCTCCACTTT.

The chain joins TRBV10-3 to TRBJ2-7; 8 positions match TRBD1. Trimming at V came to 7 bases and at J to 2 bases, leaving 7 bases not matched to a gene. The germline V gene has CDR1 ENHRY and CDR2 SYGVKD. This CDR3 is 14 amino acids long. The CDR3 here is CAINRDRTTYEQYF. For the CDR3, the DNA is TGTGCCATCAATCGGGACAGGACCACCTACGAGCAGTACTTC.

The genes are TRBV29-1 and TRBJ1-2; maybe TRBD1 (6 bases). V lost 7 bases and J 4 bases, leaving 16 bases between the germline ends. This CDR3 comprises 13 residues. CDR1 is SQVTM and CDR2 is ANQGSEA in the germline V gene. The CDR3 coding sequence is TGCAGCGCTTCGACAGGCTCGGGCTATGGCTACACCTTC. Protein: CSASTGSGYGYTF.

This sequence joins TRBV19 and TRBJ2-7, with TRBD2 identical over 9 bases. The V and J ends lost 8 bases and 2 bases, in that order; junction bases with no gene match: 4. Per the germline V gene, CDR1 is LNHDA and CDR2 is SQIVND (reference sequence). The CDR3 runs to 13 residues. CDR3 DNA sequence: TGTGCCAGTGCGGCGGGGGGGGCCTACGAGCAGTACTTC. It yields the protein CASAAGGAYEQYF.

The V call is TRBV5-6, the J call TRBJ1-2; 7 bases agree with TRBD1. CDR3 length equals 15 residues. Germline CDR1 reads SGHDT; CDR2 reads YYEEEE. V was pared by 1 base and J by 2 bases, with 5 bases of the junction left unmatched. The CDR3 coding sequence is TGTGCCAGCAGCTTGTCCTGGACAGGCAACTATGGCTACACCTTC. This codes for CASSLSWTGNYGYTF.

The chain has TRBV5-1 and TRBJ1-1; a weak D match, TRBD1 (5 bases). The CDR3 has 14 residues. Germline V CDR1 and CDR2: SGHRS, YFSETQ. V lost 5 bases, J lost 1 base, and 12 bases lay in between. The DNA for the CDR3 is TGCGCCAGCAGGTTTCAGGGCCGGAACACTGAAGCTTTCTTT. Translating it yields CASRFQGRNTEAFF.

The chain recombines TRBV6-5 with TRBJ2-5, with 9 bases fitting TRBD1. The DNA end is a closer match to TRBJ2-7, so the J assignment may be wrong. This CDR3 is 14 amino acids long. Germline CDR1 and CDR2: MNHEY and SVGAGI. CDR3 nucleotide sequence: TGTGCCAGCAGTCCAGACAGGGGGTCTTACGAGCAGTACTTC. As protein: CASSPDRGSYEQYF.

The J gene is TRBJ2-1, the V gene TRBV6-1, with D possibly matching TRBD2 (6 bases). The V end lost 1 base, the J end lost 7 bases, and 11 bases lay between the germline ends. Looked up from germline, CDR1 is MNHNS and CDR2 is SASEGT. This CDR3 is 14 amino acids long. CDR3 sequence: CASSEVLTRNEQFF. Here the CDR3 DNA reads TGTGCCAGCAGTGAAGTTCTGACTAGGAATGAGCAGTTCTTC.

This chain links TRBV6-1 with TRBJ1-5; possibly TRBD1 for D (6 bases). Germline CDR1 reads MNHNS; CDR2 reads SASEGT. This CDR3 has 13 amino acids. V was pared by 4 bases and J by 5 bases, with 9 bases between. The CDR3 loop is CASSAGQDQPQHF. The DNA of the CDR3 is TGTGCCAGCAGTGCGGGACAAGATCAGCCCCAGCATTTT.

V is TRBV11-3 and J is TRBJ2-7, with D perhaps TRBD1 (5 bases). Germline V gene lookup returns CDR1 SGHNT and CDR2 YENEEA. CDR3 length: 14 residues. Trimming stripped 5 bases from V and 5 bases from J, with 16 bases between. This CDR3 is CASSPEMGLHEQYF. CDR3 bases: TGTGCCAGCAGCCCCGAGATGGGGCTCCACGAGCAGTACTTC. Variable domain in full (rest from reference TRBV11-3 and TRBJ2-7): EAGVVQSPRYKIIEKKQPVAFWCNPISGHNTLYWYLQNLGQGPELLIRYENEEAVDDSQLPKDRFSAERLKGVDSTLKIQPAELGDSAVYLCASSPEMGLHEQYFGPGTRLTVT.

V and J are TRBV9 and TRBJ2-1, with 8 bases that match TRBD2. V was clipped by 0 bases and J by 3 bases; unmatched bases: 8. The CDR3 is made up of 17 amino acids. Germline loops: CDR1 SGDLS, CDR2 YYNGEE. The CDR3 region is CASSVAGAGDFYNEQFF. The CDR3 DNA sequence: TGTGCCAGCAGCGTAGCGGGAGCGGGAGACTTCTACAATGAGCAGTTCTTC.

The V and J genes are TRBV6-1 and TRBJ2-5, with 8 positions matching TRBD2. The V segment lost 6 bases and the J segment 5 bases; nucleotides outside the gene matches: 8. From germline, CDR1 is MNHNS and CDR2 SASEGT. The CDR3 sequence is 14 residues long. This CDR3 reads CASRKREFGETQYF. The CDR3, as DNA: TGTGCCAGCAGAAAGCGGGAGTTCGGGGAGACCCAGTACTTC.